These 16 T cell receptor beta chains share one sample of origin, sequenced in a study. TCRdb fed the RT-PCR reads into MiXCR, producing one record per CDR3 protein. The top ten clones hold 3.6% of a sample with about 680,000 distinct CDR3 sequences, over 12% of them seen once. Sequencing was done on a sample of memory CD4+ T cells from blood. These TCRs come from a female donor in good health, serving as a healthy control.

A few counts support this clonotype. This sequence joins TRBV20-1 and TRBJ1-1, with D hard to call. CDR3 length equals 14 residues. Germline lookup yields CDR1 DFQATT and CDR2 SNEGSKA (reference sequence). V lost 0 bases and J 0 bases, leaving 8 bases between the germline ends. The CDR3 DNA sequence: TGCAGTGCTAGAGAATCAAGAATGAACACTGAAGCTTTCTTT. It translates to CSARESRMNTEAFF.

The chain recombines TRBV12-3 or TRBV12-4 with TRBJ2-1; D ambiguous. The CDR3 covers 12 residues. Trimming removed 7 bases at V and 6 bases at J, with 10 bases between. The CDR3 loop is CASKFFSNEQFF. CDR3 coding DNA: TGTGCCAGCAAATTTTTCTCCAATGAGCAGTTCTTC.

This clonotype was detected only a few times. This chain joins TRBV6-5 and TRBJ1-4, with a weak D call TRBD1 (5 bases). The CDR3 extends over 17 amino acids. Trimming cost V 0 bases and J 0 bases, with 11 bases left between them. Germline values: CDR1 MNHEY, CDR2 SVGAGI. CDR3 in amino acids: CASSYSGTAATNEKLFF. The CDR3 coding sequence is TGTGCCAGCAGTTACTCCGGGACCGCGGCAACTAATGAAAAACTGTTTTTT.

Here the CDR3 DNA reads TGTGCCAGCAGCCTCCTGACTAGCCGGACCGACAATGAGCAGTTCTTC. This sequence encodes CASSLLTSRTDNEQFF. The rearrangement links TRBV14 to TRBJ2-1; the match to TRBD2 covers 7 bases. There are 16 residues in the CDR3. V shed 4 bases, J shed 5 bases, and the junction held 11 bases outside the gene matches. Germline V gene lookup returns CDR1 SGHDN and CDR2 FVKESK. Using reference TRBV14 and TRBJ2-1 for the parts outside the CDR3, the full variable domain is EAGVTQFPSHSVIEKGQTVTLRCDPISGHDNLYWYRRVMGKEIKFLLHFVKESKQDESGMPNNRFLAERTGGTYSTLKVQPAELEDSGVYFCASSLLTSRTDNEQFFGPGTRLTVL.

As DNA, the CDR3 is TGTGCCGGAGAACCAGGGGCGAACACCGGGGAGCTGTTTTTT. Its protein is CAGEPGANTGELFF. The chain couples TRBV6-6 to TRBJ2-2; a possible D gene is TRBD1 (6 bases). Deletions cut 11 bases from V and 0 bases from J, with 13 bases between. Germline assignment: CDR1 MNHNY and CDR2 SVGAGI (reference sequence). The CDR3 extends over 14 amino acids.

There are a few counts of this clonotype. V and J are TRBV27 and TRBJ1-5, with 10 bases aligning to TRBD1. This CDR3 has 17 residues. V lost 7 bases, J lost 7 bases, and 16 bases stayed unmatched. CDR1 is MNHEY, CDR2 SMNVEV, per germline (reference sequence). The CDR3 DNA reads as TGTGCCAGCAAGGGGTCCCCGACAGGGGGCGACGGGCAGCCCCAGCATTTT. Residues: CASKGSPTGGDGQPQHF.

The chain recombines TRBV29-1 with TRBJ1-2; D is unresolved. This CDR3 has 12 amino acids. The V gene lost 6 bases and the J gene lost 4 bases, with 12 bases spanning the gap. The germline gives CDR1 SQVTM, CDR2 ANQGSEA. CDR3: CSVTRAAYGYTF. For the CDR3, the DNA is TGCAGCGTCACGAGGGCAGCCTATGGCTACACCTTC.

The chain carries TRBV19 and TRBJ1-1; 7 bases align to TRBD1. The CDR3 length is 17 residues. V lost 5 bases, J lost 1 base, and 13 bases stayed unmatched. The V gene's germline CDR1 is LNHDA and CDR2 SQIVND (reference sequence). The CDR3 sequence is CASSSSIRTGENTEAFF. CDR3 nucleotide sequence: TGTGCCAGTAGTTCGTCGATCAGGACAGGAGAGAACACTGAAGCTTTCTTT.

Comment on this clonotype: This sequence may be a read error, since a much larger clone differs from it by one base. This chain links TRBV12-3 or TRBV12-4 with TRBJ2-1; 10 nucleotides match TRBD2. The CDR3 extends over 14 amino acids. The CDR3 loop is CDSTQREGDNEQFF. In DNA form, the CDR3 reads TGTGACAGCACCCAGCGGGAGGGAGACAATGAGCAGTTCTTC.

This clonotype was found many times. The chain joins TRBV20-1 to TRBJ1-3, with D maybe TRBD1 (5 bases). Germline lookup yields CDR1 DFQATT and CDR2 SNEGSKA (reference sequence). V was shortened by 4 bases and J by 0 bases, with 16 bases between the two germline ends. CDR3 length: 16 amino acids. The CDR3 reads CSAKDSTARSGNTIYF. The CDR3 DNA reads as TGCAGTGCTAAGGATTCGACAGCCCGCTCTGGAAACACCATATATTTT.

There are many counts of this clonotype. The chain links TRBV7-6 to TRBJ1-5; the D is unclear. Trimming removed 0 bases from V and 0 bases from J, with 15 bases in between. The CDR3 is made up of 18 amino acids. Germline V gene lookup returns CDR1 SGHVS and CDR2 FNYEAQ. Here the CDR3 reads CASSLAAVAGNSNQPQHF. The CDR3 DNA sequence: TGTGCCAGCAGCTTAGCGGCGGTCGCAGGCAATAGCAATCAGCCCCAGCATTTT.

CDR3 loop: CASSLAREYPQPQHF. CDR3 DNA sequence: TGTGCCAGCAGTTTAGCGCGGGAGTACCCCCAGCCCCAGCATTTT. The V and J genes are TRBV12-3 or TRBV12-4 and TRBJ1-5; no clear D gene. The CDR3 runs 15 residues. The V and J ends lost 0 bases and 7 bases respectively, with 13 bases between them.

This clonotype came up a few times. The gene calls are TRBV5-5 and TRBJ1-1, with TRBD1 as a possible D gene (5 bases). CDR1 is SGHKS, CDR2 YYEKEE, per germline (reference sequence). The CDR3 totals 13 residues. V was clipped by 2 bases and J by 5 bases, with 10 bases between them. CDR3 sequence reads: CASSFSGQTEAFF. DNA for the CDR3: TGTGCCAGCAGCTTTTCGGGGCAAACTGAAGCTTTCTTT.

The chain joins TRBV28 to TRBJ2-1; TRBD2 matches at 7 bases. CDR1 is MDHEN and CDR2 is SYDVKM in the germline V gene. This CDR3 spans 14 amino acids. V lost 3 bases, J lost 7 bases, and 6 bases stayed unmatched. The CDR3 DNA reads as TGTGCCAGCAGTTTGTTACTAGCGATGAATGAGCAGTTCTTC. It specifies CASSLLLAMNEQFF.

This clonotype was detected only a few times. The gene calls are TRBV29-1 and TRBJ1-1, with D unclear. Germline V CDR1 and CDR2: SQVTM, ANQGSEA. The V end lost 3 bases, the J end lost 8 bases, and 13 bases lay between the germline ends. This CDR3 has 12 amino acids. This CDR3 reads CSVDSFGKEAFF. In DNA form, the CDR3 reads TGCAGCGTTGACAGTTTTGGGAAGGAAGCTTTCTTT.

The gene calls are TRBV19 and TRBJ2-7, with TRBD2 as a possible D gene (6 bases). Germline values: CDR1 LNHDA, CDR2 SQIVND (reference sequence). Trimming shortened V by 5 bases and J by 3 bases, and 14 bases separated the two germline ends. The CDR3 has 14 residues. This chain's CDR3 is CASSEGPGGYEQYF. DNA of the CDR3: TGTGCCAGTAGTGAAGGACCCGGGGGCTACGAGCAGTACTTC. Full variable domain (outside the CDR3, taken from reference TRBV19 and TRBJ2-7): DGGITQSPKYLFRKEGQNVTLSCEQNLNHDAMYWYRQDPGQGLRLIYYSQIVNDFQKGDIAEGYSVSREKKESFPLTVTSAQKNPTAFYLCASSEGPGGYEQYFGPGTRLTVT.